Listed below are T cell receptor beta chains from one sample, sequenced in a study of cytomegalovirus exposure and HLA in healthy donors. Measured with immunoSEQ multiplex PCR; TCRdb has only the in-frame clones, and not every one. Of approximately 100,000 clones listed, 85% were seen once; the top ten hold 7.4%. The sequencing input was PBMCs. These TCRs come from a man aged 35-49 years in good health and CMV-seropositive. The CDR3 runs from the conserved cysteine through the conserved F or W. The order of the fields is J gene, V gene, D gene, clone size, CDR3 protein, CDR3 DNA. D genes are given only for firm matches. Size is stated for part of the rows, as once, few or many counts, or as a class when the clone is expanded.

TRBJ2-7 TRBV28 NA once CASSITGYEQYF TGTGCCAGCAGCATCACAGGGTACGAGCAGTACTTC
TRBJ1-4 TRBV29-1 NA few CSVTGRATNEKLFF TGCAGCGTAACCGGGAGGGCAACTAATGAAAAACTGTTTTTT
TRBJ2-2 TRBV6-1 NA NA CASSRQGGGTGELFF TGTGCCAGCAGTCGACAGGGCGGAGGGACCGGGGAGCTGTTTTTT
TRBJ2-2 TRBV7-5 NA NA CASPNIAGYTGELFF TGTGCCAGCCCCAATATAGCGGGCTACACCGGGGAGCTGTTTTTT
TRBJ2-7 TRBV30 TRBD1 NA CAWSVPGQGYEQYF TGTGCCTGGAGTGTACCGGGACAGGGCTACGAGCAGTACTTC
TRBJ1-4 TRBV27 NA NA CASAPTGQGYEKLFF TGTGCCAGCGCCCCGACCGGCCAGGGATATGAAAAACTGTTTTTT
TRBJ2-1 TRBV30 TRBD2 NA CAWSDGRGGLAYNAQFF TGTGCCTGGAGTGATGGGCGGGGGGGCCTCGCCTACAATGCGCAGTTCTTC
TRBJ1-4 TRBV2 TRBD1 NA CASGQGLSNEKLFF TGTGCCAGTGGACAGGGACTTAGTAATGAAAAACTGTTTTTT
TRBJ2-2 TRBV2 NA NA CASSVQGTGELFF TGTGCCAGCAGCGTGCAGGGTACCGGGGAGCTGTTTTTT
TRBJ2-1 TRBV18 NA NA CASSLRSREDEQFF TGTGCCAGCTCATTGCGGTCCAGGGAGGATGAGCAGTTCTTC
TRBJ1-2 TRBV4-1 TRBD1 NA CASSQAPQTGGRYGYTF TGCGCCAGCAGCCAAGCACCCCAGACAGGGGGCCGCTATGGCTACACCTTC
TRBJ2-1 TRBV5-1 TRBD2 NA CASSLDSGLTREQFF TGCGCCAGCAGCTTGGATAGCGGGCTTACGCGTGAGCAGTTCTTC
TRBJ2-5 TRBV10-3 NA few CAISESLQGEETQYF TGTGCCATCAGTGAGTCACTACAGGGTGAAGAGACCCAGTACTTC
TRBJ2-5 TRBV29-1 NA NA CSARGGGETQYF TGCAGCGCGCGTGGGGGCGGAGAGACCCAGTACTTC
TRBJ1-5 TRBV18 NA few CASSQQGNQPQHF TGTGCCAGCTCACAGCAGGGGAATCAGCCCCAGCATTTT
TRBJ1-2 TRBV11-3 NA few CASERTGSTNYGYTF TGTGCCAGCGAACGTACAGGGTCGACTAACTATGGCTACACCTTC
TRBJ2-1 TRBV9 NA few CASSAPRASDFDEQFF TGTGCCAGCAGCGCCCCCCGGGCTAGCGACTTCGATGAGCAGTTCTTC
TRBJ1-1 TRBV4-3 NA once CASSQDGRVFNTEAFF TGCGCCAGCAGCCAAGATGGCAGGGTGTTTAACACTGAAGCTTTCTTT
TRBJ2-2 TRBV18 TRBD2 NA CASSPRHPSGKFANTGELFF TGTGCCAGCTCCCCCCGCCACCCTAGCGGGAAGTTCGCGAACACCGGGGAGCTGTTTTTT
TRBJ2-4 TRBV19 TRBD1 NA CASSIANRGLLAKNIQYF TGTGCCAGTAGTATAGCAAACAGGGGCCTTCTAGCCAAAAACATTCAGTACTTC
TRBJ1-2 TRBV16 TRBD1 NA CASSPNRGGYTF TGTGCCAGCAGCCCTAACAGGGGTGGCTACACCTTC
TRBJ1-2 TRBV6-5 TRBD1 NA CASSYSGGQGHYGYTF TGTGCCAGCAGTTACTCGGGGGGACAGGGGCACTATGGCTACACCTTC
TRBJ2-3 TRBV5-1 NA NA CASRSGNPTDTQYF TGCGCCAGCAGATCGGGAAATCCCACAGATACGCAGTATTTT
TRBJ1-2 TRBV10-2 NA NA CASSQGNNYGYTF TGCGCCAGCTCCCAGGGGAATAACTATGGCTACACCTTC
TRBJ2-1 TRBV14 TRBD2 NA CASSQGLAGGPLFF TGTGCCAGCAGCCAAGGGCTAGCGGGGGGGCCACTGTTCTTC
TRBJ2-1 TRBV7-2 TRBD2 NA CASSLNRLAGDNEQFF TGTGCCAGCAGCTTAAATAGACTAGCGGGAGACAATGAGCAGTTCTTC
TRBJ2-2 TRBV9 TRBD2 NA CASSVEGLAGGELFF TGTGCCAGCAGCGTAGAGGGACTAGCGGGCGGGGAGCTGTTTTTT
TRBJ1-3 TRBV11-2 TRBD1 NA CASSSRQGVAGNTIYF TGTGCCAGCAGCTCAAGACAGGGAGTGGCTGGAAACACCATATATTTT
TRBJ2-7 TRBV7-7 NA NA CASSLAGAYEQYF TGTGCTAGCAGCTTAGCAGGGGCCTACGAGCAGTACTTC
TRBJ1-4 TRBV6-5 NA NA CASSYSSVANEKLFF TGTGCCAGCAGTTACTCCAGTGTGGCTAATGAAAAACTGTTTTTT
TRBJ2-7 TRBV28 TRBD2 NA CASSFGAGEGYEQYF TGTGCCAGCAGTTTTGGAGCGGGAGAGGGCTACGAGCAGTACTTC
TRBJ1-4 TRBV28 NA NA CASRTGEGNEKLFF TGTGCCAGCAGAACGGGAGAGGGAAATGAAAAACTGTTTTTT
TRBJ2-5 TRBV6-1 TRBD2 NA CASSEGREGAETQYF TGTGCCAGCAGTGAGGGGCGGGAGGGGGCAGAGACCCAGTACTTC
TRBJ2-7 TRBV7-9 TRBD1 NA CSSSPRDRLREQYF TGTTCCAGCAGCCCTCGGGACAGACTACGAGAGCAGTACTTC
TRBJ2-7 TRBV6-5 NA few CASNSASSYEQYF TGTGCCAGCAATAGCGCTTCCTCCTACGAGCAGTACTTC
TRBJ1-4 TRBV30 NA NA CAWSTSRTVSRGHEKLFF TGTGCCTGGAGTACCTCTAGGACAGTCTCTCGTGGGCATGAAAAACTGTTTTTT
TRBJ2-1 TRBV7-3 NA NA CASSQAPGVRDSRSYNEQFF TGTGCCAGCAGCCAAGCCCCGGGGGTTAGAGATAGTAGGTCCTACAATGAGCAGTTCTTC
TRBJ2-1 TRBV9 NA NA CASSVEVWQNEQFF TGTGCCAGCAGCGTAGAAGTTTGGCAGAATGAGCAGTTCTTC
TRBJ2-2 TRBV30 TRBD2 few CAWRGLAIGELFF TGTGCCTGGAGGGGACTAGCTATCGGGGAGCTGTTTTTT
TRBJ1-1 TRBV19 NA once CASRRKQDPNTEAFF TGTGCCAGCCGAAGGAAACAGGATCCGAACACTGAAGCTTTCTTT
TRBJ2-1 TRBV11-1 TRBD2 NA CASVSRLAGNNEQFF TGTGCCAGCGTCTCAAGACTAGCGGGTAACAATGAGCAGTTCTTC
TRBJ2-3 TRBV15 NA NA CATSRDRGSGDTQYF TGTGCCACCAGCAGAGATCGGGGCAGCGGGGATACGCAGTATTTT
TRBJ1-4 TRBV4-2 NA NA CASSQDVGDLREKLFF TGTGCCAGCAGCCAAGATGTAGGGGATTTGCGTGAAAAACTGTTTTTT
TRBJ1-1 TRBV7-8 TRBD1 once CASSLRQGAVNTEAFF TGTGCCAGCAGCTTACGGCAGGGGGCTGTGAACACTGAAGCTTTCTTT
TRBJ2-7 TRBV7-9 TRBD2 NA CASSSGLAGHEQYF TGTGCCAGCAGCTCGGGACTAGCGGGCCACGAGCAGTACTTC
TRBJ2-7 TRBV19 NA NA CATTLRRLYEQYF TGTGCCACCACACTTCGGAGACTCTACGAGCAGTACTTC
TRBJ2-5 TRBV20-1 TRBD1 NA CSAGTGETQYF TGCAGTGCAGGGACAGGAGAGACCCAGTACTTC
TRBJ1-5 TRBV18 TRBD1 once CASSPRGDQPQHF TGTGCCAGCTCACCCAGGGGGGATCAGCCCCAGCATTTT
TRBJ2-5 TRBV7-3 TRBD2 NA CASSLGRGLAQETQYF TGTGCCAGCAGCTTAGGGAGGGGACTAGCGCAAGAGACCCAGTACTTC
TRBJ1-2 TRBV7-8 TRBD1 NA CASSSGGPNYGYTF TGTGCCAGCAGTTCAGGGGGGCCCAACTATGGCTACACCTTC
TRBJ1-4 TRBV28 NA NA CASSLDSATNEKLFF TGTGCCAGCAGTCTCGACTCCGCAACTAATGAAAAACTGTTTTTT
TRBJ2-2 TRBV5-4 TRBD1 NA CASSLSGGAGTGELFF TGTGCCAGCAGCTTGTCAGGGGGCGCTGGGACCGGGGAGCTGTTTTTT
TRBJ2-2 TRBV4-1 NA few CASSQAQYTGELFF TGCGCCAGCAGCCAAGCCCAGTACACCGGGGAGCTGTTTTTT
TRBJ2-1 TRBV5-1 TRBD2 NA CASGREGRADRSEQFF TGCGCCAGCGGCCGAGAAGGGAGGGCGGACCGTAGTGAGCAGTTCTTC
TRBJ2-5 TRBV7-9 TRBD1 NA CASSQGGEETQYF TGTGCCAGCAGCCAAGGGGGCGAGGAGACCCAGTACTTC
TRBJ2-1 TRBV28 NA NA CASSLPRQVSSYNEQFF TGTGCCAGCAGTCTTCCCCGACAGGTGAGCTCCTACAATGAGCAGTTCTTC
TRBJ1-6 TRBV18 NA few CASSPPPGQQPHF TGTGCCAGCTCACCTCCCCCAGGACAGCAACCCCACTTT
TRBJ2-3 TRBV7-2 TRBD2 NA CASSRSAGGPLDTQYF TGTGCCAGCAGCCGCTCAGCGGGGGGGCCACTAGATACGCAGTATTTT
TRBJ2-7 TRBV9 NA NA CASSVAIQGYEQYF TGTGCCAGCAGCGTAGCTATTCAGGGCTACGAGCAGTACTTC